These T cell receptor beta chains were read from a single sample in a study of T cell responses to AZD1222 COVID-19 vaccine. Data came from immunoSEQ multiplex PCR; TCRdb stores just in-frame clones and leaves some out. Of around 78,000 clones listed, approximately 90% are singletons. This sample comprised peripheral blood, obtained 28 days after the second AZD1222 dose. These receptors originate from an adult who received the AZD1222 COVID-19 vaccine. Each CDR3 is given with its conserved first and last residue. A D gene is named only where the DNA matches it firmly. A row's size may be missing; if present it is once, few, many or a size class.

j_call	d_call	v_call	clone_size	cdr3_nt	cdr3_aa
TRBJ2-1	TRBD2	TRBV4-3	.	TGCGCCAGCAGCCAAGAAACTACCGGGACTAGCGGGAAGAACAATGAGCAGTTCTTC	CASSQETTGTSGKNNEQFF
TRBJ1-5	.	TRBV12-3/TRBV12-4	.	TGTGCCAGCAGATCAGGGTTTTTTCAGCCCCAGCATTTT	CASRSGFFQPQHF
TRBJ2-3	.	TRBV10-3	.	TGTGCCATCAGTGAGTCCGTACGGCTGGACACAGATACGCAGTATTTT	CAISESVRLDTDTQYF
TRBJ2-7	.	TRBV6-5	.	TGTGCCAGCAGTTACTCGGGTTTTCTCTACGAGCAGTACTTC	CASSYSGFLYEQYF
TRBJ1-2	.	TRBV9	.	TGTGCCAGCAGCCCCCGCAGGACGGACTATGGCTACACCTTC	CASSPRRTDYGYTF
TRBJ1-1	.	TRBV7-2	.	TGTGCCAGCAGCTTCCAGGCCTGGAGGAACACTGAAGCTTTCTTT	CASSFQAWRNTEAFF
TRBJ1-1	.	TRBV7-9	.	TGTGCCAGCAGCCTCCCTCTTAAGCGGAAAGCTTTCTTT	CASSLPLKRKAFF
TRBJ2-1	.	TRBV5-1	once	TGCGCCAGCAGCTTGGAGCTAGGCAATGAGCAGTTCTTC	CASSLELGNEQFF
TRBJ1-4	.	TRBV2	once	TGTGCCAGCAGTGACGGTACCGAGGGAACTAATGAAAAACTGTTTTTT	CASSDGTEGTNEKLFF
TRBJ2-3	.	TRBV7-8	.	TGTGCCAGCAGCTTATCGAGGACTGGCGGGTCAGATACGCAGTATTTT	CASSLSRTGGSDTQYF